This entry lists 25 T cell receptor beta chains sequenced from one sample in a study of yellow fever vaccine responses in identical twins. TCRdb redid the calling of the RT-PCR reads with MiXCR, one entry per CDR3 protein. The table includes roughly 1,500 distinct CDR3 sequences, 89% detected once. The sample here was T cells from blood (PBMCs), unsorted or a sorted subset (not recorded which), taken before or after yellow fever vaccination (not recorded which). The receptors shown here come from a female donor who received the yellow fever vaccine.

The chain carries TRBV6-5 and TRBJ2-7, with D perhaps TRBD1 (6 bases). V was trimmed by 4 bases and J by 6 bases, leaving 13 bases between them. The CDR3 length is 13 residues. Germline CDR1 reads MNHEY; CDR2 reads SVGAGI. The DNA for the CDR3 is TGTGCCAGCAGTTCACCACAGGGTAGCGAGCAGTACGTC. Translating it yields CASSSPQGSEQYV.

A few counts support this clonotype. Sequence at one end of the junction differs from germline and may be a read error. The V and J genes are TRBV7-7 and TRBJ2-5; 7 bases agree with TRBD1. Germline assignment: CDR1 SSHAT and CDR2 FNYEAQ (reference sequence). CDR3 size: 15 residues. CDR3 nucleotides: TGTGCTAGCAGCACCCGACAGGGACGCGCAGAGACCCAGTACTTC. It translates to CASSTRQGRAETQYF.

The chain recombines TRBV6-8 with TRBJ2-7; D is unresolved. Germline-derived CDR1 and CDR2 are MNHGY and SAAAGT. The CDR3 runs to 13 residues. Trimming took off 2 bases at V and 4 bases at J, with 9 bases between the two ends. CDR3 sequence (DNA): TGTGCCAGCAGTTACACGGCGATTTACGAGCAGTACTTC. It is translated as CASSYTAIYEQYF.

This chain joins TRBV2 and TRBJ2-2; 9 bases map to TRBD1. Germline CDR1 reads SNHLY; CDR2 reads FYNNEI. This CDR3 is 15 amino acids long. Unmatched junction bases numbered 3, after V lost 3 bases and J lost 4 bases. The CDR3 nucleotides are TGTGCCAGCAGTGAGGACAGGGGCGGCACCGGGGAGCTGTTTTTT. Protein sequence: CASSEDRGGTGELFF.

The rearrangement uses TRBV6-2 or TRBV6-3 and TRBJ2-2; TRBD2 agrees at 11 bases. The length of the CDR3 is 18 residues. Germline assignment: CDR1 MNHEY and CDR2 SVGEGT. With V trimmed by 0 bases and J by 1 base, 4 bases remained unmatched. The CDR3 sequence: CASSYSKLAGVNTGELFF. The CDR3 coding sequence is TGTGCCAGCAGTTACTCCAAACTAGCGGGGGTGAACACCGGGGAGCTGTTTTTT.

The V call is TRBV15, the J call TRBJ1-2; the D gene is possibly TRBD1 (6 bases). V was cut by 1 base and J by 7 bases, with 25 bases left in between. The CDR3 length is 18 residues. Per germline, CDR1 LNHNV and CDR2 YYDKDF (reference sequence). DNA of the CDR3: TGTGCCACCAGCAGAGCTCGGGGCAGGGACATAAAAGGGCTTGGCTACACCTTC. It is translated as CATSRARGRDIKGLGYTF.

Turning to this clonotype: The junction departs from germline at one end; a sequencing error may be responsible. The chain uses TRBV11-1 and TRBJ2-1; possibly TRBD2 for D (6 bases). The CDR3 runs to 18 residues. Germline V gives CDR1 SGHAT, CDR2 FQDESV (reference sequence). This CDR3 is CASSLVRILRDSNNEQFF. The CDR3 DNA reads TGTGCCAGCAGCTTAGTACGGATTTTGCGGGACTCCAACAATGAGCAGTTCTTC. Looking up the rest from reference TRBV11-1 and TRBJ2-1 gives the full variable domain: EAEVAQSPRYKITEKSQAVAFWCDPISGHATLYWYRQILGQGPELLVQFQDESVVDDSQLPKDRFSAERLKGVDSTLKIQPAELGDSAMYLCASSLVRILRDSNNEQFFGPGTRLTVL.

The chain has TRBV18 and TRBJ1-1, with D maybe TRBD1 (6 bases). Germline V gene sequence: CDR1 KGHSH, CDR2 LQKENI. V gave up 5 bases and J gave up 3 bases, with 13 bases separating them. The CDR3 spans 14 residues. The CDR3 is CASSFRQEYTEAFF. CDR3 coding DNA: TGTGCCAGCTCATTCAGACAGGAATACACTGAAGCTTTCTTT.

The chain recombines TRBV10-3 with TRBJ1-2; no clear D. The germline CDR1 and CDR2 sequences are ENHRY and SYGVKD. V shed 10 bases and J shed 4 bases, with 13 bases lying between them. The CDR3 has 12 residues. The CDR3 DNA reads as TGTGCCACCAACGACGGTCCCTATGGCTACACCTTC. Its translation: CATNDGPYGYTF.

This clonotype was seen just once. V is TRBV7-3 and J is TRBJ2-3; D is undetermined. This CDR3 is built from 14 residues. Per the germline V gene, CDR1 is SGHTA and CDR2 is FQGTGA. V gave up 0 bases and J gave up 0 bases, with 4 bases separating them. This CDR3 reads CASSLTSSTDTQYF. The CDR3 nucleotides are TGTGCCAGCAGCTTAACATCCAGCACAGATACGCAGTATTTT.

The V gene is TRBV2, the J gene TRBJ1-1; no reliable D call. In germline, CDR1 is SNHLY, CDR2 FYNNEI. Trimming stripped 1 base from V and 6 bases from J, with 9 bases between. This CDR3 contains 13 residues. The CDR3 sequence is CASSEVRVSEAFF. In nucleotides, the CDR3 is TGTGCCAGCAGTGAAGTGCGGGTTTCTGAAGCTTTCTTT.

The rearrangement uses TRBV30 and TRBJ1-2; TRBD1 is a possible D gene (5 bases). This CDR3 spans 15 amino acids. CDR1 GTSNPN and CDR2 SVGIG come from the germline V gene (reference sequence). V lost 2 bases and J lost 5, with 18 bases in between. The CDR3: CAWSRKGEGEYGYTF. For the CDR3, the DNA is TGTGCCTGGAGTCGGAAAGGGGAAGGAGAATATGGCTACACCTTC.

The CDR3 loop is CASSTRLAMRVTGELFF. The CDR3 nucleotides are TGTGCCAGCAGCACCCGACTAGCGATGCGAGTCACCGGGGAGCTGTTTTTT. The V gene is TRBV11-1, the J gene TRBJ2-2, with 8 bases identical to TRBD2. This CDR3 comprises 17 residues. CDR1 and CDR2 from the germline V gene are SGHAT and FQDESV (reference sequence). Trimming at V came to 5 bases and at J to 4 bases, leaving 12 bases not matched to a gene.

There are a few counts of this clonotype. The V and J genes are TRBV6-5 and TRBJ1-1; a weak D match, TRBD1 (5 bases). Germline values: CDR1 MNHEY, CDR2 SVGAGI. V shed 2 bases and J shed 0 bases, with 10 bases lying between them. The CDR3 loop spans 15 amino acids. The CDR3 sequence is CASSYRQFMNTEAFF. CDR3 nucleotides: TGTGCCAGCAGTTACCGACAGTTCATGAACACTGAAGCTTTCTTT.

The chain recombines TRBV18 with TRBJ2-5; 7 bases agree with TRBD1. The CDR3 is 14 residues long. Germline V gene data show CDR1 as KGHSH and CDR2 as LQKENI. The J segment lost 5 bases and the V segment lost 3 bases, leaving 6 bases of the junction unmatched. The chain's CDR3 is CASSPRGTAETQYF. The CDR3 DNA follows: TGTGCCAGCTCACCCAGAGGGACAGCCGAGACCCAGTACTTC.

This clonotype was detected only once. The genes are TRBV12-3 or TRBV12-4 and TRBJ2-7, with D possibly TRBD1 on 6 matching bases. The V and J ends lost 2 bases and 2 bases respectively, with 13 bases between them. This CDR3 is 15 amino acids long. The CDR3 bases are TGTGCCAGCAGTTTATCCGACAGGTCCCCCTACGAGCAGTACTTC. This encodes CASSLSDRSPYEQYF.

This rearrangement joins TRBV11-1 to TRBJ2-3; no firm D call. CDR1 and CDR2 (germline): SGHAT, FQDESV (reference sequence). This CDR3 spans 15 amino acids. V gave up 1 base and J gave up 2 bases, with 10 bases separating them. The CDR3 region is CASSLGVSYTDTQYF. CDR3 in DNA: TGTGCCAGCAGCTTAGGGGTTTCCTACACAGATACGCAGTATTTT.

V usage is TRBV18 and J usage is TRBJ1-4; 8 nucleotides line up with TRBD1. The CDR3 runs 13 residues. The V gene end was trimmed by 3 bases and the J gene end by 8 bases; junction bases not matched to a gene: 2. Germline CDR1 is KGHSH and CDR2 is LQKENI. The CDR3 nucleotides read TGTGCCAGCTCACCGGACAGGGAGGAAAAACTGTTTTTT. It encodes CASSPDREEKLFF. Filled out from reference TRBV18 and TRBJ1-4, the complete variable domain reads NAGVMQNPRHLVRRRGQEARLRCSPMKGHSHVYWYRQLPEEGLKFMVYLQKENIIDESGMPKERFSAEFPKEGPSILRIQQVVRGDSAAYFCASSPDREEKLFFGSGTQLSVL.

This CDR3 is CASSRSFYEQYV. CDR3 DNA sequence: TGCGCCAGCAGTCGGTCCTTCTACGAGCAGTACGTC. This rearrangement joins TRBV23-1 to TRBJ2-7; D is uncertain. TRBV23-1 is labeled an ORF, and its function is uncertain. This CDR3 has 12 residues. Trimming stripped 4 bases from V and 3 bases from J, with 7 bases between.

J is TRBJ1-4 and V is TRBV7-6; the D is unclear. The germline V and J ends were trimmed by 4 bases and 8 bases, with 5 bases remaining between them. The CDR3 sequence is 11 residues long. Per the germline V gene, CDR1 is SGHVS and CDR2 is FNYEAQ. The CDR3 sequence: CASSSGEKLFF. Here the CDR3 DNA reads TGTGCCAGCAGCTCGGGGGAAAAACTGTTTTTT.

The rearrangement joins TRBV3-1 to TRBJ2-7; TRBD1 agrees at 10 bases. J gave up 1 base and V 4 bases, and 13 bases lay outside the gene matches. The CDR3 runs 18 residues. In germline, CDR1 is LGHDT, CDR2 YNNKEL (reference sequence). The CDR3 here is CASSPLPPAGQGSYEQYF. Here the CDR3 DNA reads TGTGCCAGCAGCCCCCTGCCCCCTGCGGGACAGGGGTCCTACGAGCAGTACTTC.

CDR3 region: CSARDPNEQFF. For the CDR3, the DNA is TGCAGTGCTAGAGACCCCAATGAGCAGTTCTTC. The chain joins TRBV20-1 to TRBJ2-1; D is ambiguous. Germline V gives CDR1 DFQATT, CDR2 SNEGSKA (reference sequence). V lost 0 bases to trimming and J lost 6 bases, with 3 bases between them. The CDR3 totals 11 residues.

This chain connects TRBV7-2 to TRBJ2-3; 8 positions agree with TRBD2. V lost 2 bases to trimming and J lost 0 bases; unmatched junction nucleotides: 16. CDR1 SGHTA and CDR2 FQGNSA come from the germline V gene. The CDR3 is 20 amino acids. In DNA, the CDR3 is TGTGCCAGCAGCTTATCGCTTGGAGCGGGGGAGCTTTCTAGCACAGATACGCAGTATTTT. It codes for CASSLSLGAGELSSTDTQYF.

The J gene is TRBJ2-1, the V gene TRBV20-1; TRBD2 matches 8 bases. CDR1 and CDR2 from the germline V gene are DFQATT and SNEGSKA (reference sequence). The V gene end was trimmed by 7 bases and the J gene end by 3 bases; junction bases not matched to a gene: 5. The CDR3 runs to 13 residues. The DNA for the CDR3 is TGCAGTGGCGGGAGCGGGAGCTACAATGAGCAGTTCTTC. It encodes CSGGSGSYNEQFF.

The V call is TRBV11-2, the J call TRBJ2-1; no firm D call. Per germline, CDR1 SGHAT and CDR2 FQNNGV. V was trimmed by 1 base and J by 15 bases, leaving 7 bases between them. The CDR3 covers 10 residues. CDR3 sequence: CASSLGRPFF. CDR3 nucleotide sequence: TGTGCCAGCAGCTTAGGAAGGCCGTTCTTC.